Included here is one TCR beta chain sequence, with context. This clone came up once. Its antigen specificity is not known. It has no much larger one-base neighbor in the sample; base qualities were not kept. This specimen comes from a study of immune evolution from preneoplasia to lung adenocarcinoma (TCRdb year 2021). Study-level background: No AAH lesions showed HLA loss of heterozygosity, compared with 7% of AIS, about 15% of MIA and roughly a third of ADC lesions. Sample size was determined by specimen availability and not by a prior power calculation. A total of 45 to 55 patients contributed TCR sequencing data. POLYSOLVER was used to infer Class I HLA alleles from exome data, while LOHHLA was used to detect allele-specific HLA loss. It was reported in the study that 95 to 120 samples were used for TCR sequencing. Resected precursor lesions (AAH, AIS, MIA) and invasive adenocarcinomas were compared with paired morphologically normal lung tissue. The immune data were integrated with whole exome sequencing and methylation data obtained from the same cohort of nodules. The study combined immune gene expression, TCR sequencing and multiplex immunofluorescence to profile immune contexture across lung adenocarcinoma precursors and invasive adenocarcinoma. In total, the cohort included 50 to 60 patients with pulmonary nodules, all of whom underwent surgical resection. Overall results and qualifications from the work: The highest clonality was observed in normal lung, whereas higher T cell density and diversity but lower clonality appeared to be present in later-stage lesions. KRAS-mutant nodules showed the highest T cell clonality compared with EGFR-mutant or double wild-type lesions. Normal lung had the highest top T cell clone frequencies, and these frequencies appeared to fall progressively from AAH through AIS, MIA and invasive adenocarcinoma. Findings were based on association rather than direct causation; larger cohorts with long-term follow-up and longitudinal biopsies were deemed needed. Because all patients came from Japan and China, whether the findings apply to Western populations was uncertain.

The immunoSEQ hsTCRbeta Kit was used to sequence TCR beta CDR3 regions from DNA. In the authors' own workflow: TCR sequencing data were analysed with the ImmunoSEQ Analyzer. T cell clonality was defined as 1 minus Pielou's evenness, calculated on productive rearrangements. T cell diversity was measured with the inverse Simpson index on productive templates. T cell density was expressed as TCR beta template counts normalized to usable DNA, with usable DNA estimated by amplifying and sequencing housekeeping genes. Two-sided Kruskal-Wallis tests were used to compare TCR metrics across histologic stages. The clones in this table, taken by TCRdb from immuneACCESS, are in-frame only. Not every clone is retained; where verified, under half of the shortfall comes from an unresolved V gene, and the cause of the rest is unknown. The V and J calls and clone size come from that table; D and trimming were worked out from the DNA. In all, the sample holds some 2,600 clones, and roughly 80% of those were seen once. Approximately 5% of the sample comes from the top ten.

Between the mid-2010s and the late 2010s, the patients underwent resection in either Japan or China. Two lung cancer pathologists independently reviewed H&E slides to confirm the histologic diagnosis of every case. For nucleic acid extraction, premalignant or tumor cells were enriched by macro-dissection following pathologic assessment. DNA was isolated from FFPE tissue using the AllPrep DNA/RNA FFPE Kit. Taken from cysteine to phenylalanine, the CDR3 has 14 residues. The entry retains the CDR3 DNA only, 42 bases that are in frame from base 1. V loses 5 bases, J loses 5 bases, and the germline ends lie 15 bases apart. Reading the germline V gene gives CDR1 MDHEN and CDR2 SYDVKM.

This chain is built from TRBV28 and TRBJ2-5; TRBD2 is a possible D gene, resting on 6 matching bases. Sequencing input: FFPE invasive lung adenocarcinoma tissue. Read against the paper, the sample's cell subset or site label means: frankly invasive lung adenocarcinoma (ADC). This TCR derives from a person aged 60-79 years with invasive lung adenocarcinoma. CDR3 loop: CASSLSGGMETQYF. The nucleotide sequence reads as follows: TGTGCCAGCAGTCTCAGTGGGGGGATGGAGACCCAGTACTTC.